This T cell receptor (beta chain) stems from a study of blood T cell repertoires in COVID-19. Whole-study context: Sites across the United States, Italy and Spain contributed samples from acute and convalescent COVID-19. Nucleic acid was either cDNA or gDNA, and it came from T cells, B-cell-depleted T cells, or PBMCs.

As handled by the study authors: Reference gene primer amplification in the assay estimated nucleated cell counts. Only in-frame clones appear in the TCRdb table, and some are missing; sequencing was by immunoSEQ multiplex PCR. The DNA was the basis for D and trimming; V, J and clone size are from that table. The data show about 170,000 clones, around 80% seen once. The sample taken for sequencing was peripheral blood. The source of this sequence is a woman aged 70-85 years who had recovered from COVID-19.

For the CDR3, the DNA is TGTGCCAGCAGCTTAAAAGGACAGGGATTCTACGAGCAGTACTTC. It specifies CASSLKGQGFYEQYF. The chain has TRBV7-2 and TRBJ2-7; 8 bases line up with TRBD1. Germline V lookup: CDR1 SGHTA, CDR2 FQGNSA. The CDR3 runs 15 residues. V was clipped by 2 bases and J by 3 bases; unmatched bases: 6.